This T cell receptor beta chain was captured by sequencing in a study of T cell repertoires in aging, cancer and after chemotherapy. Study observations and caveats: Age-matched healthy donors had significantly more diverse, less clonal blood TCR repertoires than untreated cancer patients.

As concerns this clonotype: As yet, its antigen is unknown.

Peripheral blood genomic DNA, not sorted cells or RNA, was the template. A mixed TRB-A/B primer pool amplified rearranged TRB by multiplex touch-down PCR. TCRdb recomputed calls from the multiplex PCR reads with MiXCR, one row per CDR3 protein. The table includes thousands of distinct CDR3 sequences, more than 25% detected once. This CDR3 is built from 21 residues. The germline gives CDR1 MNHEY, CDR2 SVGEGT. Deletions cut 1 base from V and 5 bases from J, with 30 bases between. This clonotype originated in a human donor in good health. Sequencing input: blood. The V gene is TRBV6-2 or TRBV6-3, the J gene TRBJ1-5; D is unclear. In nucleotides, the CDR3 is TGTGCCAGCAGTTACTTGCTCGAAGGGCGAACGAGGGAGGGAAGCTATCAGCCCCAGCATTTT. Translated, it gives CASSYLLEGRTREGSYQPQHF.